The clone carrying this T cell receptor (beta chain) showed up just once. Antigen unknown. The entry originates in a study of OX40 agonist ivuxolimab in advanced cancers. Study results and caveats: Those patients achieving a partial response at 0.1-3.0 mg/kg showed among the lowest clonal expansion.

Repertoires were generated with immunoSEQ multiplex PCR, while TCRdb's copy carries only in-frame clones and drops some. In the table there are around 20,000 clones, approximately 84% of which are singletons. Germline CDR1 and CDR2: MGHRA and YSYEKL. Between the trimmed V and J ends, which lost 2 bases and 10 bases, there was a span of 20 bases. This CDR3 spans 15 amino acids. Specimen: CD4+ or CD8+ T cells sorted from blood, collected in a trial of the OX40 agonist ivuxolimab. J is TRBJ1-2 and V is TRBV4-1; perhaps TRBD1 as D (6 bases). The origin of this receptor is an adult with an advanced solid tumor such as melanoma, head and neck, liver or kidney cancer. CDR3 sequence: CASSQHRVDSKFYTF. The CDR3 nucleotides are TGCGCCAGCAGCCAACACAGGGTTGATAGTAAATTCTACACCTTC.